This T cell receptor beta chain emerged from a study of T cell clones after liver transplantation. Whole-study context: Liver transplant recipients had immunosuppression withdrawal attempted within 2 years. TCRbeta sequencing after a pre-transplant mixed lymphocyte reaction identified graft-donor-reactive clones, later tracked in post-transplant blood. Tolerant meant at least one year fully off immunosuppression without liver enzymes above twice normal.

On this clone itself: Its specificity is not known.

In germline, CDR1 is SGHTA, CDR2 FQGTGA. This CDR3 region has 15 residues. Trimming pared 2 bases from V and 5 bases from J, leaving 10 bases between. Alloreactive TCRbeta sequences came from sequencing proliferating CFSE-low cells in the MLR. Pre-transplant recipient cells responded to graft donor PBMCs, splenocytes, lymph-node cells, or third-party PBMCs. TCRdb keeps only in-frame clones here, not all; method: immunoSEQ multiplex PCR. The profile shows fewer than 5,000 clones, over 20% of them singletons. This receptor was obtained from a human patient who received a liver transplant. Some T cells may originate from the graft donor. The V gene is TRBV7-3, the J gene TRBJ1-6; no firm D call. Sequences were obtained from CD4+ T cells from cultured PBMCs. The CDR3 coding sequence is TGTGCCAGCAGCTTATCGGGCCTAGATAATTCACCCCTCCACTTT. Protein: CASSLSGLDNSPLHF. The full variable domain, rest sourced from reference TRBV7-3 and TRBJ1-6, is GAGVSQTPSNKVTEKGKYVELRCDPISGHTALYWYRQSLGQGPEFLIYFQGTGAADDSGLPNDRFFAVRPEGSVSTLKIQRTERGDSAVYLCASSLSGLDNSPLHFGNGTRLTVT.